Shown below are 30 T cell receptor beta chains from a single sample sequenced in a study of blood T cell repertoires in COVID-19. Only in-frame clones appear in the TCRdb table, and some are missing; sequencing was by immunoSEQ multiplex PCR. This table holds about 39,000 clones, roughly 85% found once. Source material: peripheral blood. These receptors were obtained from a man in his sixties with acute or convalescent COVID-19.

V and J are TRBV6-4 and TRBJ1-5, with TRBD1 identical over 7 bases. The CDR3 extends over 16 amino acids. The junction had 8 bases not matched to a gene; V was cut back by 6 bases and J by 0 bases. CDR1 is MRHNA and CDR2 is SNTAGT in the germline V gene. CDR3 in DNA: TGTGCCAGCAGCAGATTTCAGGGGGTTAGCAATCAGCCCCAGCATTTT. Protein sequence: CASSRFQGVSNQPQHF.

V and J are TRBV20-1 and TRBJ2-1; TRBD1 might be the D (6 bases). This CDR3 comprises 15 residues. CDR1 and CDR2 from the germline V gene are DFQATT and SNEGSKA (reference sequence). V was pared by 5 bases and J by 3 bases, with 17 bases between. CDR3 DNA sequence: TGCAGTGCTCGTGATCAAGGGGGATTCTACAATGAGCAGTTCTTC. This translates into CSARDQGGFYNEQFF.

V is TRBV5-1 and J is TRBJ2-5; 9 positions match TRBD1. CDR1 and CDR2 (germline): SGHRS, YFSETQ. The CDR3 is made up of 16 amino acids. V shed 0 bases and J 1 base; nucleotides not matched to a gene: 4. CDR3 sequence (DNA): TGCGCCAGCAGCTTGGCTGCGACAGGGGGCCAAGAGACCCAGTACTTC. Translating gives CASSLAATGGQETQYF.

This chain connects TRBV27 to TRBJ1-5; unclear D gene. In germline, CDR1 is MNHEY, CDR2 SMNVEV (reference sequence). This CDR3 has 14 amino acids. Trimming took off 0 bases at V and 7 bases at J, with 10 bases between the two ends. CDR3 DNA: TGTGCCAGCAGTTTATCGGCGGGCGTCCAGCCCCAGCATTTT. Translation gives CASSLSAGVQPQHF.

As concerns this clone: A junction boundary mismatches the germline segment, possibly from a read error. The V and J genes are TRBV5-1 and TRBJ2-2; D is possibly TRBD2 (6 bases). Germline V lookup: CDR1 SGHRS, CDR2 YFSETQ. The CDR3 is made up of 14 amino acids. The CDR3 coding sequence is TGCGCCAGCAGCTTGGGACTAGAACACCGGGGAGCTGTTTTT. Its protein product is CASSLGLEHRGAVF.

The chain carries TRBV3-1 (or the pseudogene TRBV3-2) and TRBJ1-3; the D gene is possibly TRBD1 (6 bases). V gave up 4 bases and J gave up 6 bases, with 10 bases separating them. The CDR3 consists of 13 residues. CDR1 is LGHDT, CDR2 YNNKEL, per germline (reference sequence). CDR3 protein: CASSRGGPNTIYF. CDR3 DNA: TGTGCCAGCAGCCGGGGGGGGCCAAACACCATATATTTT.

The CDR3 spells CASGLPSSTGLIYGYTF. The CDR3 nucleotides are TGTGCTAGTGGTTTGCCCTCCTCGACAGGGCTGATATATGGCTACACCTTC. The V gene is TRBV12-5, the J gene TRBJ1-2; TRBD1 agrees at 7 bases. Germline trimming cut 2 bases from V and 5 bases from J; bases unmatched to any gene: 14. The CDR3 totals 17 residues. Germline V gene lookup returns CDR1 LGHNT and CDR2 FRNRAP.

This chain joins TRBV4-1 and TRBJ2-1; 8 nucleotides match TRBD1. The V gene's germline CDR1 is MGHRA and CDR2 YSYEKL. There are 17 residues in the CDR3. The V and J ends lost 4 bases and 1 base, in that order; junction bases with no gene match: 9. The CDR3 sequence is CASSRTTGALSYNEQFF. The DNA of the CDR3 is TGCGCCAGCAGCCGAACGACAGGGGCCTTATCCTACAATGAGCAGTTCTTC.

This chain connects TRBV18 to TRBJ2-1, with D tentatively TRBD1 (5 bases). Trimming removed 6 bases at V and 7 bases at J, with 19 bases between. This CDR3 contains 15 residues. Germline V gives CDR1 KGHSH, CDR2 LQKENI. CDR3 bases: TGTGCCAGCTCCGCAAGCTTGCAGGGCCGGAATGAGCAGTTCTTC. Translating gives CASSASLQGRNEQFF.

The V call is TRBV6-5, the J call TRBJ1-1; 7 nucleotides align to TRBD1. The germline CDR1 and CDR2 sequences are MNHEY and SVGAGI. The trim removed 3 bases at V and 6 bases at J, leaving 13 bases unmatched. CDR3 size: 16 residues. This CDR3 reads CASSYRQGGFGAEAFF. DNA of the CDR3: TGTGCCAGCAGTTATCGACAGGGAGGATTTGGCGCTGAAGCTTTCTTT.

The chain joins TRBV18 to TRBJ1-4, with TRBD1 matching over 8 bases. The CDR3 has 13 amino acids. V was clipped by 5 bases and J by 7 bases; unmatched bases: 3. The germline gives CDR1 KGHSH, CDR2 LQKENI. The CDR3, as DNA: TGTGCCAGCTCAGGACAGGGCGTTGAAAAACTGTTTTTT. Protein: CASSGQGVEKLFF.

This chain links TRBV24-1 with TRBJ2-1; TRBD2 is a possible D gene (7 bases). The CDR3 extends over 15 amino acids. Trimming pared 9 bases from V and 6 bases from J, leaving 20 bases between. Germline CDR1 reads KGHDR; CDR2 reads SFDVKD. The CDR3 DNA reads TGTGCCACCGAGGGGGGGGAGGGACCCGGCAATGAGCAGTTCTTC. Amino acid sequence: CATEGGEGPGNEQFF.

The chain joins TRBV29-1 to TRBJ1-5; D is unresolved. Germline CDR1 and CDR2: SQVTM and ANQGSEA. V was trimmed by 3 bases and J by 8 bases, leaving 11 bases between them. The CDR3 has 12 residues. DNA of the CDR3: TGCAGCGTTGAGTCTGGCGGGGAGCCCCAGCATTTT. This sequence encodes CSVESGGEPQHF.

This chain links TRBV7-3 with TRBJ2-3, with 8 bases aligning to TRBD2. The CDR3 sequence is 16 residues long. Germline CDR1 SGHTA, CDR2 FQGTGA. V lost 5 bases and J lost 4; bases outside the gene matches: 11. The CDR3 region has the DNA TGTGCCAGCAGCCCAGAGCGGGGGCTGCCCGCAGATACGCAGTATTTT. Translation gives CASSPERGLPADTQYF.

Comments on this clone: Other nucleotide sequences in the sample specify the same CDR3. The chain has TRBV18 and TRBJ2-7; 7 bases map to TRBD2. Germline V gene lookup returns CDR1 KGHSH and CDR2 LQKENI. The CDR3 is 12 amino acids. J gave up 4 bases and V 3 bases, and 0 bases lay outside the gene matches. The CDR3 nucleotides read TGTGCCAGCTCACCGGGGGGGTACGAGCAGTACTTC. Protein product: CASSPGGYEQYF.

This clone was seen once. The gene calls are TRBV2 and TRBJ2-7, with TRBD1 matching 9 bases. V lost 4 bases to trimming and J lost 2 bases; unmatched junction nucleotides: 3. Looked up from germline, CDR1 is SNHLY and CDR2 is FYNNEI. This CDR3 contains 14 residues. The CDR3 nucleotides are TGTGCCAGCAGTGGACAGGGGGGTCCCTACGAGCAGTACTTC. Encoded protein: CASSGQGGPYEQYF.

The V and J genes are TRBV6-5 and TRBJ2-7; unclear D gene. CDR1 and CDR2 (germline): MNHEY, SVGAGI. This CDR3 is built from 16 residues. Trimming took 0 bases from V and 2 from J, leaving 14 bases between them. The chain's CDR3 is CASSYSSVVRPYEQYF. DNA of the CDR3: TGTGCCAGCAGTTACTCGTCAGTGGTACGTCCCTACGAGCAGTACTTC.

This clone has just a few counts. The chain joins TRBV5-6 to TRBJ1-5; 7 positions agree with TRBD1. The CDR3 is made up of 14 amino acids. The junction had 4 bases not matched to a gene; V was cut back by 0 bases and J by 7 bases. Germline CDR1 reads SGHDT; CDR2 reads YYEEEE. CDR3 protein: CASSLGQGGQPQHF. CDR3 bases: TGTGCCAGCAGCTTGGGACAGGGTGGACAGCCCCAGCATTTT. The whole variable domain, remainder taken from reference TRBV5-6 and TRBJ1-5, is DAGVTQSPTHLIKTRGQQVTLRCSPKSGHDTVSWYQQALGQGPQFIFQYYEEEERQRGNFPDRFSGHQFPNYSSELNVNALLLGDSALYLCASSLGQGGQPQHFGDGTRLSIL.

The rearrangement uses TRBV28 and TRBJ2-7; 7 nucleotides line up with TRBD2. The J segment lost 3 bases and the V segment lost 7 bases, leaving 6 bases of the junction unmatched. The CDR3 is 13 residues long. Germline CDR1 MDHEN, CDR2 SYDVKM. The CDR3 coding sequence is TGTGCCAGCACGCGGGGGTTGGGCTACGAGCAGTACTTC. Protein product: CASTRGLGYEQYF. Complete variable domain (other parts from reference TRBV28 and TRBJ2-7): DVKVTQSSRYLVKRTGEKVFLECVQDMDHENMFWYRQDPGLGLRLIYFSYDVKMKEKGDIPEGYSVSREKKERFSLILESASTNQTSMYLCASTRGLGYEQYFGPGTRLTVT.

The J gene is TRBJ2-3, the V gene TRBV15, with 7 nucleotides matching TRBD2. Germline values: CDR1 LNHNV, CDR2 YYDKDF (reference sequence). J was trimmed by 5 bases and V by 5 bases; bases with no gene match: 4. The CDR3 is 13 residues long. CDR3 in amino acids: CATSRGREDTQYF. In nucleotides, the CDR3 is TGTGCCACCAGCCGGGGGAGGGAAGATACGCAGTATTTT.

The chain couples TRBV30 to TRBJ1-5, with 11 positions matching TRBD1. CDR1 is GTSNPN and CDR2 is SVGIG in the germline V gene (reference sequence). This CDR3 is 15 amino acids long. Trimming removed 4 bases from V and 4 bases from J; junction bases left unmatched: 6. The DNA of the CDR3 is TGTGCCTGGACCCGGGACAGGGGGTCAAATCAGCCCCAGCATTTT. Amino acid sequence: CAWTRDRGSNQPQHF. The full variable domain, its missing parts supplied by reference TRBV30 and TRBJ1-5, is SQTIHQWPATLVQPVGSPLSLECTVEGTSNPNLYWYRQAAGRGLQLLFYSVGIGQISSEVPQNLSASRPQDRQFILSSKKLLLSDSGFYLCAWTRDRGSNQPQHFGDGTRLSIL.

Worth noting for this clone: The identical CDR3 is also encoded by other nucleotide sequences in the sample. This sequence joins TRBV5-1 and TRBJ2-5; D unresolved. Deletions cut 0 bases from V and 0 bases from J, with 6 bases between. The germline V gene encodes CDR1 SGHRS and CDR2 YFSETQ. The CDR3 is 14 residues long. The CDR3 DNA reads as TGCGCCAGCAGCTTGGGAGGCTACCAAGAGACCCAGTACTTC. This codes for CASSLGGYQETQYF.

This clone was seen just once. The chain uses TRBV7-8 and TRBJ2-1; D is uncertain. V was trimmed by 5 bases and J by 6 bases, leaving 11 bases between them. The CDR3 consists of 13 residues. Germline-derived CDR1 and CDR2 are SGHVS and FQNEAQ. The chain's CDR3 is CASSPDGFNEQFF. Here the CDR3 DNA reads TGTGCCAGCAGCCCTGACGGGTTCAATGAGCAGTTCTTC.

DNA of the CDR3: TGTGCCAGCAGGACTAGCGGGAACAATGAGCAGTTCTTC. It specifies CASRTSGNNEQFF. The genes are TRBV27 and TRBJ2-1; 11 positions agree with TRBD2. The CDR3 has 13 amino acids. The germline gives CDR1 MNHEY, CDR2 SMNVEV (reference sequence). With 6 bases clipped from V and 5 bases from J, the junction kept 0 bases outside the gene matches.

This chain connects TRBV4-1 to TRBJ1-4; D is perhaps TRBD1 (5 bases). From germline, CDR1 is MGHRA and CDR2 YSYEKL. This CDR3 has 15 residues. Between the trimmed V and J ends, which lost 0 bases and 8 bases, there was a span of 13 bases. The CDR3 DNA reads TGCGCCAGCAGCCAAGAAGGAGGGGTACTGGAAAAACTGTTTTTT. Protein: CASSQEGGVLEKLFF.

The CDR3 is CASIWGQSNQPQHF. CDR3 DNA sequence: TGTGCCAGCATCTGGGGACAGTCCAATCAGCCCCAGCATTTT. The V call is TRBV28, the J call TRBJ1-5, with 7 bases that match TRBD1. Germline CDR1 MDHEN, CDR2 SYDVKM. The V gene end was trimmed by 7 bases and the J gene end by 3 bases; junction bases not matched to a gene: 6. The CDR3 runs 14 residues.

This clone came up once. V gene TRBV9 combines with J gene TRBJ2-1, with 13 bases that match TRBD2. The CDR3 spans 18 residues. V shed 0 bases and J 7 bases; nucleotides not matched to a gene: 10. CDR1 and CDR2 (germline): SGDLS, YYNGEE. CDR3 bases: TGTGCCAGCAGCGTAGGACTAGCGGGGGGCGTTGGGAAAAATGAGCAGTTCTTC. It translates to CASSVGLAGGVGKNEQFF.

The V call is TRBV7-9, the J call TRBJ2-2; D is ambiguous. Trimming removed 3 bases from V and 7 bases from J, with 6 bases in between. The CDR3 has 12 residues. CDR1 is SEHNR, CDR2 FQNEAQ, per germline (reference sequence). CDR3 loop: CASSFGVGELFF. CDR3 coding DNA: TGTGCCAGCAGCTTCGGAGTCGGGGAGCTGTTTTTT.

This chain joins TRBV11-2 and TRBJ2-7; 8 bases fit TRBD1. The germline gives CDR1 SGHAT, CDR2 FQNNGV. The CDR3 length is 14 residues. Trimming took 5 bases from V and 2 from J; bases not matched to a gene: 5. CDR3 amino acids: CASSQGQAPYEQYF. The CDR3 region has the DNA TGTGCCAGCAGCCAGGGACAGGCCCCCTACGAGCAGTACTTC.

In its sample, this clone was seen a few times. This sequence joins TRBV11-1 and TRBJ2-7; TRBD2 matches 10 bases. Germline CDR1 and CDR2: SGHAT and FQDESV (reference sequence). The CDR3 is 14 amino acids. The trim removed 5 bases at V and 2 bases at J, leaving 3 bases unmatched. The CDR3 nucleotides are TGTGCCAGCAGCCGACTAGCGGGCGCCTACGAGCAGTACTTC. This gives the protein CASSRLAGAYEQYF. Using reference TRBV11-1 and TRBJ2-7 for the parts outside the CDR3, the full variable domain is EAEVAQSPRYKITEKSQAVAFWCDPISGHATLYWYRQILGQGPELLVQFQDESVVDDSQLPKDRFSAERLKGVDSTLKIQPAELGDSAMYLCASSRLAGAYEQYFGPGTRLTVT.